These T cell receptor beta chains were read from a single sample in a study of beta chain features in type 1 diabetes. Sequenced by immunoSEQ multiplex PCR; TCRdb stores in-frame clones only, minus some. The data show 620,000 or so clones, around 16% seen once. Sequenced material: naive CD4+ T cells from blood. These receptors were collected from a man younger than 30 in good health. CDR3s include the opening cysteine and the closing phenylalanine or tryptophan. Each record gives: CDR3 protein, CDR3 DNA, D gene, V gene, clone size, J gene. A D gene is named only where the DNA matches it firmly. Only some rows state a clone size, as once, few, many or a class for expanded clones.

CDR3aa: CASSLVQAQPQHF
CDR3nt: TGTGCCAGCAGCTTAGTGCAGGCCCAGCCCCAGCATTTT
d_gene: .
v_gene: TRBV7-9
abundance: few
j_gene: TRBJ1-5

CDR3aa: CAIRGQGRDYGYTF
CDR3nt: TGTGCCATCAGAGGACAGGGCCGAGACTATGGCTACACCTTC
d_gene: TRBD1
v_gene: TRBV6-5
abundance: few
j_gene: TRBJ1-2

CDR3aa: CASSPPDSYNSPLHF
CDR3nt: TGTGCCAGTAGTCCCCCGGACTCCTATAATTCACCCCTCCACTTT
d_gene: .
v_gene: TRBV19
abundance: .
j_gene: TRBJ1-6

CDR3aa: CASSHFGAGGYETQYF
CDR3nt: TGTGCCAGCAGCCACTTCGGGGCAGGGGGCTACGAGACCCAGTACTTC
d_gene: TRBD1
v_gene: TRBV14
abundance: .
j_gene: TRBJ2-5

CDR3aa: CASSLLAGGPTDTQYF
CDR3nt: TGCGCCAGCAGCCTACTAGCGGGGGGGCCCACAGATACGCAGTATTTT
d_gene: TRBD2
v_gene: TRBV5-1
abundance: .
j_gene: TRBJ2-3

CDR3aa: CASSSRGLYEQYF
CDR3nt: TGTGCCAGCAGCTCCCGGGGGCTGTACGAGCAGTACTTC
d_gene: .
v_gene: TRBV7-2
abundance: few
j_gene: TRBJ2-7

CDR3aa: CSAGQPDTQYF
CDR3nt: TGCAGTGCTGGCCAACCAGATACGCAGTATTTT
d_gene: .
v_gene: TRBV20-1
abundance: .
j_gene: TRBJ2-3

CDR3aa: CASSHSGALAKNIQYF
CDR3nt: TGTGCCAGCAGCCATAGCGGGGCCTTAGCCAAAAACATTCAGTACTTC
d_gene: TRBD2
v_gene: TRBV4-2
abundance: .
j_gene: TRBJ2-4

CDR3aa: CASSPRGLGYTF
CDR3nt: TGTGCCAGCAGCCCTAGGGGACTTGGCTACACCTTC
d_gene: .
v_gene: TRBV14
abundance: .
j_gene: TRBJ1-2

CDR3aa: CASSQDREAGGPYEQYF
CDR3nt: TGCGCCAGCAGCCAAGATCGTGAGGCAGGGGGCCCCTACGAGCAGTACTTC
d_gene: TRBD1
v_gene: TRBV4-1
abundance: few
j_gene: TRBJ2-7

CDR3aa: CSVEDRRDYYGYTF
CDR3nt: TGCAGCGTTGAGGATCGCAGGGACTACTATGGCTACACCTTC
d_gene: .
v_gene: TRBV29-1
abundance: .
j_gene: TRBJ1-2

CDR3aa: CASSKWLAGDTPGELFF
CDR3nt: TGTGCCAGCAGCAAATGGCTAGCGGGGGACACCCCCGGGGAGCTGTTTTTT
d_gene: .
v_gene: TRBV21-1
abundance: .
j_gene: TRBJ2-2

CDR3aa: CASRAGTGRATDTQYF
CDR3nt: TGTGCCAGCAGAGCCGGGACAGGGAGGGCCACAGATACGCAGTATTTT
d_gene: TRBD1
v_gene: TRBV27
abundance: few
j_gene: TRBJ2-3

CDR3aa: CASSPGTGRYTF
CDR3nt: TGTGCCAGCAGTCCCGGGACAGGTCGCTACACCTTC
d_gene: TRBD1
v_gene: TRBV28
abundance: few
j_gene: TRBJ1-2

CDR3aa: CASSDPTARSYEQYF
CDR3nt: TGTGCCAGCAGTGATCCCACAGCGCGCTCCTACGAGCAGTACTTC
d_gene: .
v_gene: TRBV25-1
abundance: .
j_gene: TRBJ2-7

CDR3aa: CASSLAGLTEAFF
CDR3nt: TGTGCCAGCAGCTTGGCTGGGTTGACTGAAGCTTTCTTT
d_gene: .
v_gene: TRBV5-6
abundance: .
j_gene: TRBJ1-1

CDR3aa: CASSVGQLNYGYTF
CDR3nt: TGTGCCAGCAGCGTAGGGCAGCTAAACTATGGCTACACCTTC
d_gene: .
v_gene: TRBV9
abundance: few
j_gene: TRBJ1-2

CDR3aa: CASSLAGVGTDTQYF
CDR3nt: TGTGCCAGCAGCTTAGCAGGAGTCGGCACAGATACGCAGTATTTT
d_gene: .
v_gene: TRBV7-2
abundance: .
j_gene: TRBJ2-3

CDR3aa: CASSESYRTGLLEANVLTF
CDR3nt: TGCGCCAGCAGTGAGTCCTACAGGACAGGGCTTCTGGAGGCCAACGTCCTGACTTTC
d_gene: TRBD1
v_gene: TRBV10-1
abundance: .
j_gene: TRBJ2-6

CDR3aa: CASSPRTGYQETQYF
CDR3nt: TGTGCCAGCAGTCCCCGGACAGGGTACCAAGAGACCCAGTACTTC
d_gene: TRBD1
v_gene: TRBV2
abundance: few
j_gene: TRBJ2-5

CDR3aa: CASSFATGSLSTGRNIQYF
CDR3nt: TGTGCCAGCAGCTTCGCGACAGGTTCCCTCAGTACTGGGAGAAACATTCAGTACTTC
d_gene: .
v_gene: TRBV7-7
abundance: few
j_gene: TRBJ2-4

CDR3aa: CATHSFSGTNEQFF
CDR3nt: TGTGCCACCCACAGCTTTAGCGGAACCAATGAGCAGTTCTTC
d_gene: .
v_gene: TRBV7-6
abundance: .
j_gene: TRBJ2-1

CDR3aa: CASNKGALGTDTQYF
CDR3nt: TGTGCCAGCAATAAGGGGGCCCTGGGTACAGATACGCAGTATTTT
d_gene: TRBD1
v_gene: TRBV6-1
abundance: .
j_gene: TRBJ2-3

CDR3aa: CASSPLPWTSGALTDTQYF
CDR3nt: TGTGCCAGCTCGCCACTACCTTGGACTAGCGGGGCCCTCACAGATACGCAGTATTTT
d_gene: TRBD2
v_gene: TRBV18
abundance: .
j_gene: TRBJ2-3

CDR3aa: CASSPLGDTQYF
CDR3nt: TGTGCCAGCAGCCCCCTCGGAGATACGCAGTATTTT
d_gene: .
v_gene: TRBV7-9
abundance: few
j_gene: TRBJ2-3

CDR3aa: CATSRDPGAGNTIYF
CDR3nt: TGTGCCACCAGCAGAGATCCAGGGGCTGGAAACACCATATATTTT
d_gene: .
v_gene: TRBV15
abundance: .
j_gene: TRBJ1-3

CDR3aa: CASRRKQGDSNQPQHF
CDR3nt: TGTGCCAGCAGACGTAAACAGGGGGATAGCAATCAGCCCCAGCATTTT
d_gene: TRBD1
v_gene: TRBV6-6
abundance: .
j_gene: TRBJ1-5